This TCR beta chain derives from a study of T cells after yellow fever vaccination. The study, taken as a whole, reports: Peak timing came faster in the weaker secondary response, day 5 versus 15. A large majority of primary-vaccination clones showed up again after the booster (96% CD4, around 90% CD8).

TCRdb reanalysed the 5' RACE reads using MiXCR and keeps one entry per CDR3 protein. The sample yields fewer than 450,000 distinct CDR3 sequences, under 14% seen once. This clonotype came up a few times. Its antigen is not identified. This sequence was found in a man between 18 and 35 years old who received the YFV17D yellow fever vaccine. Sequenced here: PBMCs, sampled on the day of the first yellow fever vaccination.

CDR3 nucleotides: TGTGCCAGCTCACCGCGGTCCCAGGTGTACAATGAGCAGTTCTTC. It is translated as CASSPRSQVYNEQFF. The chain has TRBV18 and TRBJ2-1; D is ambiguous. Germline V gene data show CDR1 as KGHSH and CDR2 as LQKENI. With 3 bases removed from V and 4 bases from J, the gap between germline ends came to 13 bases. This CDR3 has 15 residues. Full variable domain (outside the CDR3, taken from reference TRBV18 and TRBJ2-1): NAGVMQNPRHLVRRRGQEARLRCSPMKGHSHVYWYRQLPEEGLKFMVYLQKENIIDESGMPKERFSAEFPKEGPSILRIQQVVRGDSAAYFCASSPRSQVYNEQFFGPGTRLTVL.